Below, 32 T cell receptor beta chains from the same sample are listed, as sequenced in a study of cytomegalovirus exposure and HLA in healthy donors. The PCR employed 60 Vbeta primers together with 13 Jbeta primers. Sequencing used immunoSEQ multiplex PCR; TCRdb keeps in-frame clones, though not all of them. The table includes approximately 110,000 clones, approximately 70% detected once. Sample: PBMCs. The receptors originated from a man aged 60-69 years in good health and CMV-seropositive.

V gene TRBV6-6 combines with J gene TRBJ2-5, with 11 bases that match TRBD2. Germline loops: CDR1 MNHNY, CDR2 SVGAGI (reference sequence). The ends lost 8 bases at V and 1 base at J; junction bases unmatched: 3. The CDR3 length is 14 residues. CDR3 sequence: CASFGTSGQETQYF. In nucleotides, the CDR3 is TGTGCCAGCTTCGGGACTAGCGGCCAAGAGACCCAGTACTTC.

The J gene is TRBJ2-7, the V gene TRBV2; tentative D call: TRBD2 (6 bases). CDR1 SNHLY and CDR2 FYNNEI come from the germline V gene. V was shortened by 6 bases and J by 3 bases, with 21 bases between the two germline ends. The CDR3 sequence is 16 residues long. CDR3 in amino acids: CASRGLEGFPFYEQYF. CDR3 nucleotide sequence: TGTGCCAGCAGAGGCTTGGAGGGCTTTCCTTTCTACGAGCAGTACTTC.

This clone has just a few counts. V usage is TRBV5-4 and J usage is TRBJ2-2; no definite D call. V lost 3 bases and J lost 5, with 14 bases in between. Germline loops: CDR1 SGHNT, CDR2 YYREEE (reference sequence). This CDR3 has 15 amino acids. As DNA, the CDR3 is TGTGCCAGCAGCTCTACCGGAGAGATAACCGGGGAGCTGTTTTTT. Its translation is CASSSTGEITGELFF.

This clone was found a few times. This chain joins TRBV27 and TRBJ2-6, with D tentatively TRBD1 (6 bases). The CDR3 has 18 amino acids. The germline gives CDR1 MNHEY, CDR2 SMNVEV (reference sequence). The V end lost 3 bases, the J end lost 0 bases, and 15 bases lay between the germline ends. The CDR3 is CASSFGAGALSGANVLTF. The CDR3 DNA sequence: TGTGCCAGCAGTTTTGGCGCAGGGGCACTCTCTGGGGCCAACGTCCTGACTTTC.

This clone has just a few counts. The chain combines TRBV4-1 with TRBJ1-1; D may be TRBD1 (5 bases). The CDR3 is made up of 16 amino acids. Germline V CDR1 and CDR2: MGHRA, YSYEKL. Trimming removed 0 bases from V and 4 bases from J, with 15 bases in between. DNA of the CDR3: TGCGCCAGCAGCCAAGAGGGACTTTTGCTAGTCACTGAAGCTTTCTTT. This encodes CASSQEGLLLVTEAFF.

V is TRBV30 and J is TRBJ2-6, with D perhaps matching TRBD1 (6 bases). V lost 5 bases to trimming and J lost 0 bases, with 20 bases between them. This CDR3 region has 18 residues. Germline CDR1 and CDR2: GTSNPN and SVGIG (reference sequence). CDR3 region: CAWDRPYILRSGANVLTF. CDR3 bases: TGTGCCTGGGACAGGCCCTATATCTTACGCTCTGGGGCCAACGTCCTGACTTTC.

In nucleotides, the CDR3 is TGTGCCAGCAGCTGGGAGGGGGAGACCCAGTACTTC. This sequence encodes CASSWEGETQYF. V gene TRBV7-8 combines with J gene TRBJ2-5; 7 bases fit TRBD2. V was pared by 4 bases and J by 5 bases, with 1 base of the junction left unmatched. Per germline, CDR1 SGHVS and CDR2 FQNEAQ. The CDR3 length is 12 residues.

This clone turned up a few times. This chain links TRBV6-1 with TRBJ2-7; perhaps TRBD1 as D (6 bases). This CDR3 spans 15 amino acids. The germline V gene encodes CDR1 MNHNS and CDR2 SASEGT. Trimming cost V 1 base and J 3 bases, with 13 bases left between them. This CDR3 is CASSEVGDTDYEQYF. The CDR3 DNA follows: TGTGCCAGCAGTGAAGTAGGGGACACAGACTACGAGCAGTACTTC.

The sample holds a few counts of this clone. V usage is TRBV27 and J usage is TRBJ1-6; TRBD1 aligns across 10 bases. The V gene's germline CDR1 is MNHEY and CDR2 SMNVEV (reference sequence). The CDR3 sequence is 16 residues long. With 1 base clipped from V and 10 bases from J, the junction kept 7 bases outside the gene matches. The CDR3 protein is CASSLWFGTGDSPLHF. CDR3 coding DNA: TGTGCCAGCAGTTTATGGTTTGGGACAGGGGACTCACCCCTCCACTTT.

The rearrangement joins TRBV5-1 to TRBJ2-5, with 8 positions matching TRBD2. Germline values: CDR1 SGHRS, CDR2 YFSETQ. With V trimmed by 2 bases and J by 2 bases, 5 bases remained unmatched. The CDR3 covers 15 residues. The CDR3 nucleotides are TGCGCCAGCAGCTTTTTAGCGGGGTCTCAAGAGACCCAGTACTTC. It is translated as CASSFLAGSQETQYF.

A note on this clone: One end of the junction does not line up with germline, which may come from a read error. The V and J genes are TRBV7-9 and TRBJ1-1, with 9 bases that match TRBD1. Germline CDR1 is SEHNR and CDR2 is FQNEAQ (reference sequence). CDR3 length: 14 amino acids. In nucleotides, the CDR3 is TGTTCCAGCAGCTTAACAGGGGGCGTTACTGAAGCTTTCTTT. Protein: CSSSLTGGVTEAFF.

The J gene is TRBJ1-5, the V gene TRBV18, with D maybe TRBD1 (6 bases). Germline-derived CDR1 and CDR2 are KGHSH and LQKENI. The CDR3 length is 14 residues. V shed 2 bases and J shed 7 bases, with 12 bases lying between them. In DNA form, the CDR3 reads TGTGCCAGCTCACCAGGGCACAGGGAACAGCCCCAGCATTTT. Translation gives CASSPGHREQPQHF.

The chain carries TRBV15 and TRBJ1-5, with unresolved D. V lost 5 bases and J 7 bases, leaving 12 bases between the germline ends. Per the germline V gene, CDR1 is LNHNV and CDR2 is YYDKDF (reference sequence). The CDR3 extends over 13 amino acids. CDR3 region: CATSGVTEQPQHF. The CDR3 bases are TGTGCCACCAGCGGAGTTACTGAGCAGCCCCAGCATTTT.

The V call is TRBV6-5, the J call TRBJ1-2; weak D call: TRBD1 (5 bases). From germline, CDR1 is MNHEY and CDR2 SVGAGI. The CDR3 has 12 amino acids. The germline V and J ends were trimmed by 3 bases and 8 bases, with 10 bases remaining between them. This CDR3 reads CASSYRWTGYTF. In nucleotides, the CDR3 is TGTGCCAGCAGTTATAGGTGGACAGGCTACACCTTC.

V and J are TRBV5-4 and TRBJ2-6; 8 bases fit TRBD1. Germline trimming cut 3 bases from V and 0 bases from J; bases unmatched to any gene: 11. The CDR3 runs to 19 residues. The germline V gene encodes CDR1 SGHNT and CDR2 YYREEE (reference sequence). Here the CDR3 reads CASSSGVGQGGSGANVLTF. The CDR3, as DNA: TGTGCCAGCAGCTCTGGCGTAGGACAGGGTGGCTCTGGGGCCAACGTCCTGACTTTC. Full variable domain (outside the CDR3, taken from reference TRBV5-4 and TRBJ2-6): ETGVTQSPTHLIKTRGQQVTLRCSSQSGHNTVSWYQQALGQGPQFIFQYYREEENGRGNFPPRFSGLQFPNYSSELNVNALELDDSALYLCASSSGVGQGGSGANVLTFGAGSRLTVL.

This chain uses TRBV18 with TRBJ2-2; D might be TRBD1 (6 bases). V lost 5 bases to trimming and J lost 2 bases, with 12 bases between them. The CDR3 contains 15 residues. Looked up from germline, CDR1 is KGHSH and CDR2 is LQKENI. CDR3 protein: CASSLDRPNTGELFF. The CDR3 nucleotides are TGTGCCAGCTCATTAGACAGGCCCAACACCGGGGAGCTGTTTTTT.

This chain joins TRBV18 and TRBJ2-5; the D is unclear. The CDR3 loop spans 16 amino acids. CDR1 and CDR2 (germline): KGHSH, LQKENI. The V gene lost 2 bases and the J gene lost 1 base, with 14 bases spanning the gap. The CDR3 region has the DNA TGTGCCAGCTCACCATCGTGGGTAGCCCTCCAAGAGACCCAGTACTTC. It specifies CASSPSWVALQETQYF.

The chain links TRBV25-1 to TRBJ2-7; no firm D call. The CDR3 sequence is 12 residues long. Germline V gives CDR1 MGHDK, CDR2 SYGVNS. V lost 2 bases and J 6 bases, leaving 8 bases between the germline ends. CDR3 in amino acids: CASSEPGGEQYF. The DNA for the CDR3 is TGTGCCAGCAGTGAACCAGGTGGCGAGCAGTACTTC.

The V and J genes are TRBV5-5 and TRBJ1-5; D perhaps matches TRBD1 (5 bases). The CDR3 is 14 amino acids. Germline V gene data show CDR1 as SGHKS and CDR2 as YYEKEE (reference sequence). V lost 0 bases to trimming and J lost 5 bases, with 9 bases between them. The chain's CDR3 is CASSLVGGDQPQHF. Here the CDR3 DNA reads TGTGCCAGCAGCTTGGTAGGAGGGGATCAGCCCCAGCATTTT.

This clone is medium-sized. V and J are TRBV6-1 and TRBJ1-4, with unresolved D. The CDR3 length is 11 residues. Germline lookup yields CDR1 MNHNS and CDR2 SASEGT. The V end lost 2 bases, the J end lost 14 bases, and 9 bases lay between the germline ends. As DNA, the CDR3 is TGTGCCAGCAGTGAATTTTGGAGCCTGTTTTTT. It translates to CASSEFWSLFF.

As DNA, the CDR3 is TGTGCCAGCAGTTTGTTGGACTGGGCCAGCCAAGAGACCCAGTACTTC. It yields the protein CASSLLDWASQETQYF. This sequence joins TRBV7-9 and TRBJ2-5; possibly TRBD2 for D (5 bases). Deletions cut 6 bases from V and 1 base from J, with 18 bases between. Germline assignment: CDR1 SEHNR and CDR2 FQNEAQ (reference sequence). The CDR3 has 16 residues.

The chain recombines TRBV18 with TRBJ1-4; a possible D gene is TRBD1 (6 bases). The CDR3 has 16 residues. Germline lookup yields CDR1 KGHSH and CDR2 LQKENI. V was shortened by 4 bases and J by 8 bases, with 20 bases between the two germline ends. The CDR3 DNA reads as TGTGCCAGCTCACTTAATGTTGCAGGGGTAAACGAAAAACTGTTTTTT. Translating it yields CASSLNVAGVNEKLFF.

Here the CDR3 reads CASSALGPYEQYF. The DNA for the CDR3 is TGTGCCAGCAGCGCCCTCGGTCCCTACGAGCAGTACTTC. V is TRBV11-1 and J is TRBJ2-7; D gene uncertain. Trimming removed 5 bases from V and 2 bases from J, with 10 bases in between. The CDR3 sequence is 13 residues long. CDR1 is SGHAT and CDR2 is FQDESV in the germline V gene (reference sequence). Based on the CDR3 plus reference TRBV11-1 and TRBJ2-7, the full variable domain is EAEVAQSPRYKITEKSQAVAFWCDPISGHATLYWYRQILGQGPELLVQFQDESVVDDSQLPKDRFSAERLKGVDSTLKIQPAELGDSAMYLCASSALGPYEQYFGPGTRLTVT.

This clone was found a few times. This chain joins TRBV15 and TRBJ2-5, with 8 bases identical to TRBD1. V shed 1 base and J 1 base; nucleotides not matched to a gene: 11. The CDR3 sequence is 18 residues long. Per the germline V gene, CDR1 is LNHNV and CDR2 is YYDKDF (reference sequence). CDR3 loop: CATSRAQPGTGTQETQYF. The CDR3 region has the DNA TGTGCCACCAGCAGAGCCCAACCCGGGACAGGAACCCAAGAGACCCAGTACTTC.

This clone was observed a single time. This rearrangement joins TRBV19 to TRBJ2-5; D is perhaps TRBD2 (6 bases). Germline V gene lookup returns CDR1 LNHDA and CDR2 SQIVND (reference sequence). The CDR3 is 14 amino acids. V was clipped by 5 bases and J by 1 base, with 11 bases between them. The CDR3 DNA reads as TGTGCCAGTAGTCTACGGGGGAGCCAAGAGACCCAGTACTTC. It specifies CASSLRGSQETQYF.

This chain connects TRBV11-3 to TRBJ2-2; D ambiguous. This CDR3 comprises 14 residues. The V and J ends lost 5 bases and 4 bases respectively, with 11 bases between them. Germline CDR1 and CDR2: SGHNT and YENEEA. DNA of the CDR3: TGTGCCAGCAGCCTCCGGGTCGGCACCGGGGAGCTGTTTTTT. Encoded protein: CASSLRVGTGELFF.

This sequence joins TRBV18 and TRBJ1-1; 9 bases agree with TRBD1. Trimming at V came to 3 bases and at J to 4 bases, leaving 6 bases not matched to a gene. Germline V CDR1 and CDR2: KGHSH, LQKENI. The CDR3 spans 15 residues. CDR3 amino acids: CASSPRTGEVTEAFF. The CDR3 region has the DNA TGTGCCAGCTCACCCCGGACAGGGGAAGTCACTGAAGCTTTCTTT.

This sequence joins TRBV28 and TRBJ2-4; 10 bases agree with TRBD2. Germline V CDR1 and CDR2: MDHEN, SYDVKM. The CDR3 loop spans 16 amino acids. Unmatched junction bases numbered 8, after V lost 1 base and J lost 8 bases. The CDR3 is CASSLSGTSASYIQYF. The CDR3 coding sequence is TGTGCCAGCAGTTTATCTGGGACTAGCGCCTCTTACATTCAGTACTTC.

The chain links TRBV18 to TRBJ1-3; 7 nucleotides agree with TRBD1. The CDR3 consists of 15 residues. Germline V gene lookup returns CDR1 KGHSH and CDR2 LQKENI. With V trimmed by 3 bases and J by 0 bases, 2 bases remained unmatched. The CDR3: CASSPGTDSGNTIYF. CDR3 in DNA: TGTGCCAGCTCACCGGGGACAGACTCTGGAAACACCATATATTTT.

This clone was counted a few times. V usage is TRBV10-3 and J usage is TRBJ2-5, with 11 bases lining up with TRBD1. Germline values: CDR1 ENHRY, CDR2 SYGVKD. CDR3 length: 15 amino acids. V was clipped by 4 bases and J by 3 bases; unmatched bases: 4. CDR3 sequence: CAISGGQGAKETQYF. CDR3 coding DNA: TGTGCCATCAGTGGTGGACAGGGGGCGAAAGAGACCCAGTACTTC.

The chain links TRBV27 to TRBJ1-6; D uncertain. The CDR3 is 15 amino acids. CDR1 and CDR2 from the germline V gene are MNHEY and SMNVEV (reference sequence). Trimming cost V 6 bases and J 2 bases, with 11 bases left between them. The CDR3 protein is CASRMTIPYNSPLHF. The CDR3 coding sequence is TGTGCCAGCAGAATGACAATCCCCTATAATTCACCCCTCCACTTT.

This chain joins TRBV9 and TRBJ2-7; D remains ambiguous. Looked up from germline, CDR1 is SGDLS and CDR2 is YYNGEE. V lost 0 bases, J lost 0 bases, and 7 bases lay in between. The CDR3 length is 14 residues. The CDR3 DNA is TGTGCCAGCAGCGTAGATGGCAGCTCCTACGAGCAGTACTTC. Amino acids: CASSVDGSSYEQYF. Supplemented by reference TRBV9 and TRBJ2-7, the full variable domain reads DSGVTQTPKHLITATGQRVTLRCSPRSGDLSVYWYQQSLDQGLQFLIQYYNGEERAKGNILERFSAQQFPDLHSELNLSSLELGDSALYFCASSVDGSSYEQYFGPGTRLTVT.